A selection of T cell receptor beta chains follows, all from one sample in a study of CXCR3-negative and CXCR3-positive naive CD8 T cells. TCRdb re-called the 5' RACE reads and catalogs CDR3 proteins one per entry, DNA excluded. The clone table shows 150,000 or so distinct CDR3 sequences, with the ten largest holding under 0.5%. The sequenced sample was naive CXCR3+ CD8+ T cells from blood. The receptor source for this set is a human donor in good health. Some clones in this sample may be carry-over from other donors' samples. Each CDR3 is given with its conserved first and last residue. Fields, in order: J gene, V gene, CDR3 protein.

TRBJ2-5 | TRBV25-1 | CASSEYLRTGPQETQYF
TRBJ2-2 | TRBV28 | CASSPLYWTGGGPGELFF
TRBJ1-2 | TRBV11-2 | CASSLGGGSEGYTF
TRBJ2-1 | TRBV20-1 | CSASGLDHYNEQFF
TRBJ1-4 | TRBV6-1 | CASSDSGGAYEKLFF
TRBJ1-1 | TRBV7-9 | CASSLAGQPNTEAFF
TRBJ2-1 | TRBV9 | CASSAMPEGTSNEQFF
TRBJ2-1 | TRBV24-1 | CAARSGREEYNEQFF
TRBJ1-5 | TRBV15 | CATRGANQPQHF
TRBJ1-5 | TRBV29-1 | CSVEEGSSNQPQHF
TRBJ2-5 | TRBV6-5 | CASSYAGTEIQETQYF
TRBJ2-1 | TRBV25-1 | CASSEYGEIYNEQFF
TRBJ2-5 | TRBV6-5 | CASTEGLAGLVAETQYF